This is a list of T cell receptor beta chains from one sample in a study of T-cell memory formation after mild COVID-19. TCRdb re-called the 5' RACE reads through MiXCR, storing one row per CDR3 protein. The profile shows more than 300,000 distinct CDR3 sequences, under 25% of them singletons. Sequenced input: PBMCs or a T cell subset sorted from them (not recorded which). The receptors were gathered from a man aged 18 to 29 who had mild COVID-19 (a few samples of this study predate the infection). Cell type and time point are not known. Each CDR3 is given with its conserved first and last residue. D genes are given only for firm matches. Size is omitted from some rows. Given values are once, few, many or a class for expanded clones.

V gene,clone size,J gene,D gene,CDR3 DNA,CDR3 protein
TRBV5-1,NA,TRBJ2-1,NA,TGCGCCAGCAGCTTGAGGTCCGCGGTAGGAGACAATGAGCAGTTCTTC,CASSLRSAVGDNEQFF
TRBV28,few,TRBJ2-3,TRBD2,TGTGCCAGCAGTTCCCCCTCGGGCGGGGGGTCAGATACGCAGTATTTT,CASSSPSGGGSDTQYF
TRBV9,few,TRBJ2-3,TRBD2,TGTGCCAGCAGCCCATCCCTAGCGGGGGGCGTGGATACGCAGTATTTT,CASSPSLAGGVDTQYF
TRBV5-1,NA,TRBJ1-1,TRBD1,TGCGCCAGCAGCTTGGCGGACAGGGAGAACACTGAAGCTTTCTTT,CASSLADRENTEAFF
TRBV6-5,few,TRBJ2-2,TRBD2,TGTGCCAGCAGCGCATCTAGCGGGGCCACCGGGGAGCTGTTTTTT,CASSASSGATGELFF
TRBV6-5,NA,TRBJ1-3,NA,TGTGCCAGCACCCCGCGGGCCAGCAGCTCTGGAAACACCATATATTTT,CASTPRASSSGNTIYF
TRBV15,many,TRBJ2-2,NA,TGTGCCACCAGCAGAGATCGAGAATGGGACGGGGAGCTGTTTTTT,CATSRDREWDGELFF
TRBV4-1,NA,TRBJ2-1,TRBD2,TGCGCCAGCAGCCAAGCCCTCGGACTAGCGGGGGATGAGCAGTTCTTC,CASSQALGLAGDEQFF
TRBV20-1,few,TRBJ1-1,NA,TGCAGTGCTAGGTACGGGAACACTGAAGCTTTCTTT,CSARYGNTEAFF
TRBV20-1,NA,TRBJ2-1,TRBD2,TGCAGTGCTAGAGATCTCCTAGCGGGGGGTACTGAGCAGTTCTTC,CSARDLLAGGTEQFF
TRBV12-3/TRBV12-4,few,TRBJ2-3,TRBD2,TGTGCCAGCAGTTTAATGGGACTAGCGGGGGGACGCACAGATACGCAGTATTTT,CASSLMGLAGGRTDTQYF
TRBV12-3/TRBV12-4,NA,TRBJ2-2,NA,TGTGCCAGCTCGGGACAGTGGGGGGCCGGGGAGCTGTTTTTT,CASSGQWGAGELFF
TRBV3-1,NA,TRBJ1-3,NA,TGTGCCAGCAGCCAATTGCCGAGCTCTGGAAACACCATATATTTT,CASSQLPSSGNTIYF
TRBV7-3,NA,TRBJ2-1,TRBD1,TGTGCCAGCAGCTTGTGGGGACAGGGTATAGTCAGGAATGAGCAGTTCTTC,CASSLWGQGIVRNEQFF
TRBV12-3/TRBV12-4,NA,TRBJ2-7,TRBD1,TGTGCCAGCAGCCCCGGGACAGGGAACTTGAGGGAGCAGTACTTC,CASSPGTGNLREQYF
TRBV11-2,NA,TRBJ2-3,TRBD2,TGTGCCAGCAGCTTTACTAGCGGGGGGTTAGATACGCAGTATTTT,CASSFTSGGLDTQYF
TRBV19,few,TRBJ1-2,NA,TGTGCCAGTAGACCAGGGGACTATGGCTACACCTTC,CASRPGDYGYTF
TRBV7-9,NA,TRBJ2-3,NA,TGTGCCAGCAGCTTATTGCAGGGGAGCACAGATACGCAGTATTTT,CASSLLQGSTDTQYF
TRBV12-3/TRBV12-4,many,TRBJ2-7,NA,TGTGCCAGCAGTTTGGTCTACGAGCAGTACTTC,CASSLVYEQYF
TRBV12-3/TRBV12-4,many,TRBJ2-3,NA,TGTGCCAGCAGTTTAGGGGGGGGCGACCACCTCGGGCAGTATTTT,CASSLGGGDHLGQYF
TRBV5-6,NA,TRBJ2-5,NA,TGTGCCAGCACCTTCCGGGGTCGAGAGACCCAGTACTTC,CASTFRGRETQYF
TRBV5-1,few,TRBJ1-1,TRBD1,TGCGCCAGCAGCGCGGGGACAGCAAACACTGAAGCTTTCTTT,CASSAGTANTEAFF
TRBV6-2/TRBV6-3,NA,TRBJ1-1,TRBD1,TGTGCCAGCAGTGAAAGCCGGGACAGGAACACTGAAGCTTTCTTT,CASSESRDRNTEAFF
TRBV4-3,NA,TRBJ2-1,TRBD2,TGCGCCAGCAGCCCCATCGGGGGGGCGTACAATGAGCAGTTCTTC,CASSPIGGAYNEQFF
TRBV30,few,TRBJ1-1,NA,TGTGCCTGGACGGCGGGGTTCGGGGGTGAAGCTTTCTTT,CAWTAGFGGEAFF
TRBV12-5,few,TRBJ1-2,NA,TGTGCTAGTGGTTTTTGGGGGTTCCACACCTTC,CASGFWGFHTF
TRBV12-3/TRBV12-4,few,TRBJ1-3,NA,TGTGCCAGCAGTCCCGGAAACACCATATATTTT,CASSPGNTIYF
TRBV6-2/TRBV6-3,NA,TRBJ1-2,NA,TGTGCCAGCAGTTACGCCCGAAATGGCTACACCTTC,CASSYARNGYTF
TRBV28,NA,TRBJ2-3,NA,TGTGCCAGCAGTAGATGGAGGGGTCTATCAGATACGCAGTATTTT,CASSRWRGLSDTQYF
TRBV29-1,NA,TRBJ1-2,TRBD1,TGCAGCGTTGAAGACCCGGACAGGGGGCTGAGCAGCTATGGCTACACCTTC,CSVEDPDRGLSSYGYTF
TRBV13,few,TRBJ1-1,NA,TGTGCCAGCAGCTTAGGCGGTGTGGGGGGGGAAGCTTTCTTT,CASSLGGVGGEAFF
TRBV12-5,few,TRBJ1-4,NA,TGTGCTAGGCCAGTGAATGAAAAACTGTTTTTT,CARPVNEKLFF
TRBV6-5,many,TRBJ1-1,TRBD1,TGTGCCAGCAGTCAAGGGACAGCTATGAACACTGAAGCTTTCTTT,CASSQGTAMNTEAFF
TRBV5-1,NA,TRBJ1-1,NA,TGCGCCAGCAGGTCCGTTTATAGGGGCCGAGCGGGTACTGAAGCTTTCTTT,CASRSVYRGRAGTEAFF
TRBV20-1,few,TRBJ2-1,TRBD2,TGCAGTGCCCCGGGACTAGCGGGGGACAATGAGCAGTTCTTC,CSAPGLAGDNEQFF
TRBV20-1,NA,TRBJ1-1,NA,TGCAGTGCTCGAAGGAGGGAGAACACTGAAGCTTTCTTT,CSARRRENTEAFF
TRBV27,few,TRBJ1-5,NA,TGTGCCAGCAGTTCCCGGGACAACAATCAGCCCCAGCATTTT,CASSSRDNNQPQHF